This TCR beta chain was captured in a study of blood T cells in healthy people across ages. Study-level findings and limits: More naive CD4+ cells and higher diversity marked long-lived donors relative to aged donors.

A J-beta primer mix and a sample-barcoded 5' primer were used in a second PCR of about 7 to 12 cycles. One entry per CDR3 protein results from TCRdb running MiXCR on the 5' RACE reads. Of approximately 790,000 distinct CDR3 sequences listed, less than 80% are singletons. There are 14 residues in the CDR3. The germline CDR1 and CDR2 sequences are KGHDR and SFDVKD. This clonotype was observed a handful of times. The antigen remains unidentified. This sequence joins TRBV24-1 and TRBJ2-7, with D uncertain. Gene TRBJ2-5 matches the end of the DNA better, so the J call may be wrong. Material for sequencing was blood. The TCR was taken from a man aged 30-40 years in good health. The CDR3 sequence: CATSDSDGRETQYF. Written as DNA, the CDR3 is TGTGCCACCAGTGATTCCGACGGGCGGGAGACCCAGTACTTC.